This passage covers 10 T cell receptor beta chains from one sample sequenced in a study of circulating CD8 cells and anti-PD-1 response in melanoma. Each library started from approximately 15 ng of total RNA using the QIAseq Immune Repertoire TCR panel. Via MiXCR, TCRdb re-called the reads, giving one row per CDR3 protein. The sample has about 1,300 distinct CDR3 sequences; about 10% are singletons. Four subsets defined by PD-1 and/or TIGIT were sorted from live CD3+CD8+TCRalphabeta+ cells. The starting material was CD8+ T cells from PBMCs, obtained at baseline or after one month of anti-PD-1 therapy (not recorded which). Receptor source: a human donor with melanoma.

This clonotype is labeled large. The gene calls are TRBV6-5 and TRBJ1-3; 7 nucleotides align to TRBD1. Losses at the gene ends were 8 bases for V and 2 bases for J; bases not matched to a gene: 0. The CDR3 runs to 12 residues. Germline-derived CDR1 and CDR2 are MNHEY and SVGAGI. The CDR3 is CASGTAGNTIYF. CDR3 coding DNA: TGTGCCAGCGGGACAGCTGGAAACACCATATATTTT.

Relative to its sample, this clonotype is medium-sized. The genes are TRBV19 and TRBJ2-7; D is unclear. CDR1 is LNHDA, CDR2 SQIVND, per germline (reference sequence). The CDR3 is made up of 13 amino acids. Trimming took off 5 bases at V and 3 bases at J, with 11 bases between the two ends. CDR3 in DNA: TGTGCCAGTAGTGCAAAGCTCGGCTACGAGCAGTACTTC. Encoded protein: CASSAKLGYEQYF.

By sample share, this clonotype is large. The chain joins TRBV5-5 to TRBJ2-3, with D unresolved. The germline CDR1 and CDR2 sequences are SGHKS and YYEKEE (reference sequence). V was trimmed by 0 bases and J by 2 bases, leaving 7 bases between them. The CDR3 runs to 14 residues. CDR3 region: CASSLEQSTDTQYF. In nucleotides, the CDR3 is TGTGCCAGCAGCTTGGAACAGTCCACAGATACGCAGTATTTT. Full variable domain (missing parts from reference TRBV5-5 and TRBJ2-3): DAGVTQSPTHLIKTRGQQVTLRCSPISGHKSVSWYQQVLGQGPQFIFQYYEKEERGRGNFPDRFSARQFPNYSSELNVNALLLGDSALYLCASSLEQSTDTQYFGPGTRLTVL.

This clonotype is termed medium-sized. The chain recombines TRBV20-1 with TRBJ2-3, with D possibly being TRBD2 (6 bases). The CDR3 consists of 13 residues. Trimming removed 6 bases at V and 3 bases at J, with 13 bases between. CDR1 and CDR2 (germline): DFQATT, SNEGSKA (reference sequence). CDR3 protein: CSASLASTDTQYF. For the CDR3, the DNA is TGCAGTGCCTCACTAGCATCGACAGATACGCAGTATTTT.

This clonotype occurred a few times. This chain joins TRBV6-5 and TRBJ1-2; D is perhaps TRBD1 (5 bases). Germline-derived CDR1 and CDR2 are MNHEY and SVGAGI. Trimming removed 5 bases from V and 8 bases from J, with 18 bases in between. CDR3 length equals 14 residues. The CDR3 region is CASSAQGGSRGYTF. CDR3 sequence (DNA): TGTGCCAGCAGTGCGCAGGGAGGCTCGAGGGGCTACACCTTC.

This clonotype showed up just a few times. The CDR3 region is CSVLGLATYNEQFF. In DNA form, the CDR3 reads TGCAGCGTTCTAGGACTAGCGACCTACAATGAGCAGTTCTTC. The gene calls are TRBV29-1 and TRBJ2-1; 9 bases fit TRBD2. Germline V gene sequence: CDR1 SQVTM, CDR2 ANQGSEA. The CDR3 runs to 14 residues. V lost 5 bases to trimming and J lost 2 bases; unmatched junction nucleotides: 4.

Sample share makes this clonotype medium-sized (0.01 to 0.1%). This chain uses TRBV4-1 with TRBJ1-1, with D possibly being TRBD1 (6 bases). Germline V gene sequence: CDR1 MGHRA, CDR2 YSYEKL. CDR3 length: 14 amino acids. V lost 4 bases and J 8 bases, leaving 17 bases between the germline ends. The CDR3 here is CASSPPRGQSEAFF. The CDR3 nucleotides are TGCGCCAGCAGCCCTCCCCGTGGACAGTCAGAAGCTTTCTTT.

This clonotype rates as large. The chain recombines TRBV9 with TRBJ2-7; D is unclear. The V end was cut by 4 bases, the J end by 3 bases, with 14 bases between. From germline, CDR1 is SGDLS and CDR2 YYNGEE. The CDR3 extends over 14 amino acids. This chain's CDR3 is CASSPYSDSYEQYF. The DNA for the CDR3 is TGTGCCAGCAGCCCCTACAGTGATAGCTACGAGCAGTACTTC.

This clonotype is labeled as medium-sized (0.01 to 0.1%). In nucleotides, the CDR3 is TGCAGCGTTGAATTTGGCGACACTGAAGCTTTCTTT. Its protein is CSVEFGDTEAFF. The chain couples TRBV29-1 to TRBJ1-1; D gene unclear. V was trimmed by 2 bases and J by 3 bases, leaving 7 bases between them. This CDR3 spans 12 amino acids. The V gene's germline CDR1 is SQVTM and CDR2 ANQGSEA.

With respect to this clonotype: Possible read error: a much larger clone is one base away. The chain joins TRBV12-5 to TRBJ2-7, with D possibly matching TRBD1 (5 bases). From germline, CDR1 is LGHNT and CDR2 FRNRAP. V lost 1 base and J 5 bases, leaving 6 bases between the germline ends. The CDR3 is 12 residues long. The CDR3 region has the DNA TGTGCTAGTGGTTTGGCCAGGGACGAGCAGTACTTC. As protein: CASGLARDEQYF.